This TCR beta chain was obtained from a study of blood T cell repertoires in COVID-19. The overall study: Italy, Spain and the United States were the sources of the convalescent and acute COVID-19 samples. PBMCs, B-cell-depleted T cells, or T cells provided the cDNA or gDNA that made up the material.

Trimming took 1 base from V and 2 from J, leaving 7 bases between them. Germline CDR1 and CDR2: SGHRS and YFSETQ. The length of the CDR3 is 13 residues. In the original processing: Amplification of reference gene primers provided the estimated nucleated cell counts. The protocol was immunoSEQ multiplex PCR, while the TCRdb copy is restricted to in-frame clones and leaves out a portion. Clonal size and the V and J genes are those of that table, whereas D and trimming came from the DNA. The data contain 150,000 to 180,000 clones, about 89% of them seen just once; the ten biggest clones take up less than 0.6%.

Sequenced material: peripheral blood. The receptor comes from a man aged 50 to 59 with acute or convalescent COVID-19. J is TRBJ2-7 and V is TRBV5-1; D ambiguous. CDR3 DNA sequence: TGCGCCAGCAGCTTGATCTATCCCTACGAGCAGTACTTC. It specifies CASSLIYPYEQYF.